The clone carrying this T cell receptor (beta chain) was observed a few times. Its specificity is not known. The sample originates from a study of cytomegalovirus exposure and HLA in healthy donors. The study, taken as a whole, reports: Common viral pathogens (according to a later analysis) appeared linked to several of the most significant clusters. When presence/absence was analysed, sequencing depth was taken to be roughly uniform across donors.

The PCR employed 60 Vbeta primers together with 13 Jbeta primers. The data were produced by immunoSEQ multiplex PCR, yet TCRdb's version contains in-frame clones alone and is incomplete. Altogether tens of thousands of clones are present, approximately 76% being singletons, with the ten largest covering 5% to 7%. The sample taken for sequencing was PBMCs. This clonotype was obtained from a man aged 45 to 65 in good health and CMV-seronegative.

The CDR3 reads CASSINRLAYEQYF. The CDR3 DNA follows: TGTGCCAGTAGTATTAACAGACTAGCTTACGAGCAGTACTTC. The chain combines TRBV19 with TRBJ2-7, with 7 bases lining up with TRBD2. Unmatched junction bases numbered 6, after V lost 3 bases and J lost 4 bases. This CDR3 region has 14 residues. Germline CDR1 LNHDA, CDR2 SQIVND (reference sequence).